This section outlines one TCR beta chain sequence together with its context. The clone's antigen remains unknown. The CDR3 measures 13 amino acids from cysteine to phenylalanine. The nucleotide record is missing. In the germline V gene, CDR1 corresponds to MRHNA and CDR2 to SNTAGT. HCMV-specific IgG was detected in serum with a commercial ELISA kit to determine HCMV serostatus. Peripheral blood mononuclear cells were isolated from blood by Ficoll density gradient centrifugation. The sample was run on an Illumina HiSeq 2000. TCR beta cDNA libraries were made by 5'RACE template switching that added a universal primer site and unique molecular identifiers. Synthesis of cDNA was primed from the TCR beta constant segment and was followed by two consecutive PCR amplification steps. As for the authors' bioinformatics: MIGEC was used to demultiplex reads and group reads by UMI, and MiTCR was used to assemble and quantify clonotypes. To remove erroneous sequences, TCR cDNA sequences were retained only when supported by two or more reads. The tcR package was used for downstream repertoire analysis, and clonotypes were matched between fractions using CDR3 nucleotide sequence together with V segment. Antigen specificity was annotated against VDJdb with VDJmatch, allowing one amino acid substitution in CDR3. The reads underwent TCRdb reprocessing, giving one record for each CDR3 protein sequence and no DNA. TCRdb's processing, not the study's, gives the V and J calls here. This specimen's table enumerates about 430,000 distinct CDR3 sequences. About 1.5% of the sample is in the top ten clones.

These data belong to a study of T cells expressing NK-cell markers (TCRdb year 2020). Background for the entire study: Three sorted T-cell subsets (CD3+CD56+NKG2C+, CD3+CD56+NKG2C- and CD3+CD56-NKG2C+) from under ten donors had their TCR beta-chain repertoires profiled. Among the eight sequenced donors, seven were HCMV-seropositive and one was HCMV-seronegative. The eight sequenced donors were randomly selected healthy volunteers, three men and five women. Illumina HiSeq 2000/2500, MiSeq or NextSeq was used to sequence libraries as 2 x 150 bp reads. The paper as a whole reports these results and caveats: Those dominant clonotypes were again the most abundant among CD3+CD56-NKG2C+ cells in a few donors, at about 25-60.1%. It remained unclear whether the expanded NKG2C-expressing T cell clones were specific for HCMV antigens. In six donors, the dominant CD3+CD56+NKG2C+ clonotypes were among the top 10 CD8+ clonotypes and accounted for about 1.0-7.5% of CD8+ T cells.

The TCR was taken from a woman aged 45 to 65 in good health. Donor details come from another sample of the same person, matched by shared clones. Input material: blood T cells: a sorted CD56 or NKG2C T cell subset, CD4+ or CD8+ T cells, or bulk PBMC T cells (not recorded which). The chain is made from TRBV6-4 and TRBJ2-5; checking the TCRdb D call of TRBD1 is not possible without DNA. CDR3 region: CASSETGIETQYF.